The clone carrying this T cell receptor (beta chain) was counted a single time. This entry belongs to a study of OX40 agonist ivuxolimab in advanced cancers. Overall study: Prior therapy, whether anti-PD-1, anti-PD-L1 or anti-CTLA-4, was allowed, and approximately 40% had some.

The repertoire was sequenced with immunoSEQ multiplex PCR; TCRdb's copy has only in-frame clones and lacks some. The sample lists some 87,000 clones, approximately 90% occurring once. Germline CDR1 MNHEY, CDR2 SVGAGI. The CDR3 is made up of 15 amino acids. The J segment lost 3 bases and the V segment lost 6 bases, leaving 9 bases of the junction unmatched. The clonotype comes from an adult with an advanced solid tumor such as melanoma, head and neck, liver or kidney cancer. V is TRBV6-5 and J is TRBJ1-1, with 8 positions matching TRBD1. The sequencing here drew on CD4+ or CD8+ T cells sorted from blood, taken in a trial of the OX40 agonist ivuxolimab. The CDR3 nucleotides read TGTGCCAGCAGGCGACTACAGGGGGGGGACACTGAAGCTTTCTTT. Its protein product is CASRRLQGGDTEAFF.